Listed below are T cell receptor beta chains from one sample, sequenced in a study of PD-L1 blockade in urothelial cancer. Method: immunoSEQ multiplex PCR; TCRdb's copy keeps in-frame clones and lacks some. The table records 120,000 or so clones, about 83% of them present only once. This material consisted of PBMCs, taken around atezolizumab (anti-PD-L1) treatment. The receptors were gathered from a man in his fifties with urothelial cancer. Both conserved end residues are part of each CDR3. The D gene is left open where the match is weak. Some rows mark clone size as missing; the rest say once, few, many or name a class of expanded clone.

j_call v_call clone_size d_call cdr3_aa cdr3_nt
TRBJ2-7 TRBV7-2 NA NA CASSLEVGQYEQYF TGTGCCAGCAGCTTAGAGGTGGGGCAGTACGAGCAGTACTTC
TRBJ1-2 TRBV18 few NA CASSPSVSGNYGYTF TGTGCCAGCTCACCATCAGTCTCAGGGAACTATGGCTACACCTTC
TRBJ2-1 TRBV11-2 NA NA CASSLIPIVGRINEQFF TGTGCCAGCAGCTTAATCCCTATCGTTGGGAGGATAAATGAGCAGTTCTTC
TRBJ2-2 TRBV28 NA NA CASSGGIGELFF TGTGCCAGCAGTGGAGGAATCGGGGAGCTGTTTTTT
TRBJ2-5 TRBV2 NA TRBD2 CASTGRTSKETQYF TGTGCCAGCACCGGTCGGACTAGCAAGGAGACCCAGTACTTC
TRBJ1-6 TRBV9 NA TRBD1 CASSVGRTGNSPLHF TGTGCCAGCAGCGTAGGTAGGACAGGGAATTCACCCCTCCACTTT
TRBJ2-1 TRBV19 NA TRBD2 CASSPRLAGVGDEQFF TGTGCCAGTAGTCCCCGACTAGCGGGAGTCGGCGATGAGCAGTTCTTC
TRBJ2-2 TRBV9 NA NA CASSVNSGAVVTGELFF TGTGCCAGCAGCGTAAATTCAGGGGCCGTTGTAACCGGGGAGCTGTTTTTT
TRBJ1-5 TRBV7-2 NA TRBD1 CASTRDRGGNQPQHF TGTGCCAGCACTCGGGACAGGGGGGGCAATCAGCCCCAGCATTTT
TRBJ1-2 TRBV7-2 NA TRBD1 CASSLTQGANGYTF TGTGCCAGCAGCTTAACCCAGGGGGCGAACGGCTACACCTTC
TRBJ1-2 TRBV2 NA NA CASSGSQINYGYTF TGTGCCAGCAGTGGTTCGCAGATTAACTATGGCTACACCTTC
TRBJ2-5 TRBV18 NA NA CASSPSETQYF TGTGCCAGCTCACCAAGCGAGACCCAGTACTTC
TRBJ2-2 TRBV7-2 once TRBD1 CASSATDRVTGELFF TGTGCCAGCAGCGCCACGGACAGGGTGACGGGGGAGCTGTTTTTT
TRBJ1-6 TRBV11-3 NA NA CASSRDGQMRSPLHF TGTGCCAGCAGCAGAGACGGACAAATGCGATCACCCCTCCACTTT
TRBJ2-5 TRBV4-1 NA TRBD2 CASSLGLAGGPGETQYF TGCGCCAGCAGCCTGGGACTAGCGGGAGGGCCGGGGGAGACCCAGTACTTC
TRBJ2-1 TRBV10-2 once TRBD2 CASSRTSGPSGNEQFF TGCGCCAGCAGTCGGACTAGCGGGCCCTCAGGCAATGAGCAGTTCTTC
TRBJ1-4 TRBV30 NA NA CAWTYGRGVTNEKLFF TGTGCCTGGACTTACGGCAGGGGAGTAACTAATGAAAAACTGTTTTTT
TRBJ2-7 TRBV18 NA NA CASSKQQTVNDEQYF TGTGCCAGCTCAAAGCAACAGACAGTTAATGACGAGCAGTACTTC
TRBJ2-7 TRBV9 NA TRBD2 CASSAGGSGSYEQYF TGTGCCAGCAGCGCCGGGGGTAGCGGGTCCTACGAGCAGTACTTC
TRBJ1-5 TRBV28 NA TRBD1 CASSDRAVNQPQHF TGTGCCAGCAGTGACAGGGCCGTAAATCAGCCCCAGCATTTT
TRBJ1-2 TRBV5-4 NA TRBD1 CASSPDRGHGYTF TGTGCCAGCAGCCCCGACAGGGGGCACGGCTACACCTTC
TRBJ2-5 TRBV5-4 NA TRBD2 CASSLRTSGKETQYF TGTGCCAGCAGCCTCCGGACTAGCGGTAAAGAGACCCAGTACTTC
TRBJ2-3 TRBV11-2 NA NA CASSLGGQGADTQYF TGTGCCAGCAGCTTGGGGGGGCAGGGCGCAGATACGCAGTATTTT
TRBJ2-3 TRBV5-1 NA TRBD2 CASSFGLAGITDTQYF TGCGCCAGCAGCTTTGGACTAGCGGGAATCACAGATACGCAGTATTTT
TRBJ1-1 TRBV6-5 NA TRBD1 CASSHRGPEAFF TGTGCCAGCAGTCACAGGGGTCCTGAAGCTTTCTTT
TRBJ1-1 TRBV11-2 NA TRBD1 CASSYEGAGTEAFF TGTGCCAGCAGCTACGAGGGGGCGGGGACTGAAGCTTTCTTT
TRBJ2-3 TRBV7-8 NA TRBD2 CASSFLVAGTLHRTDTQYF TGTGCCAGCAGCTTCCTCGTAGCGGGGACCTTACACCGCACAGATACGCAGTATTTT
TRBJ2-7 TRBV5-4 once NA CASSSGGSAYEQYF TGTGCCAGCAGCTCCGGCGGTAGCGCCTACGAGCAGTACTTC